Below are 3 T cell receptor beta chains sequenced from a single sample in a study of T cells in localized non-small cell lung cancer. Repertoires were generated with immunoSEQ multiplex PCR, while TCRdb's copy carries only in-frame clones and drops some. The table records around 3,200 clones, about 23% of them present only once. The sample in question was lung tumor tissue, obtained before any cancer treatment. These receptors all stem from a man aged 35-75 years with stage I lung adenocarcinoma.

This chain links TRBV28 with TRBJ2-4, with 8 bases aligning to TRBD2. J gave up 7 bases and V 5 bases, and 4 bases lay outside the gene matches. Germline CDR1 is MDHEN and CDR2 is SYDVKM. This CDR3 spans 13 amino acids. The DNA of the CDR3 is TGTGCCAGCAGTCCCTCGGGAGGGAACATTCAGTACTTC. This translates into CASSPSGGNIQYF.

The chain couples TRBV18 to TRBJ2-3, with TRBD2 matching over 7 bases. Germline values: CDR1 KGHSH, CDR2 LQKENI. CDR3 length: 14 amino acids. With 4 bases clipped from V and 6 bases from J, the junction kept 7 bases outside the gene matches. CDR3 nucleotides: TGTGCCAGCTCACGCACTAGCGACCGGGATACGCAGTATTTT. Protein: CASSRTSDRDTQYF.

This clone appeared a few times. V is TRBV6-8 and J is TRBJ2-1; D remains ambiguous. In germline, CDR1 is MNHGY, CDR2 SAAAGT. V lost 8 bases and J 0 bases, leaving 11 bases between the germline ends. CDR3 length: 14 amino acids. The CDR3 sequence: CASGISDSYNEQFF. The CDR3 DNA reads TGTGCCAGCGGGATCAGCGACTCCTACAATGAGCAGTTCTTC.